This TCR beta chain is from a study of blood T cell repertoires in COVID-19. As for the study in general: Samples representing acute and convalescent COVID-19 were sourced from the United States, Italy and Spain. The analysed material was cDNA or gDNA that came from T cells, B-cell-depleted T cells, or PBMCs.

The authors' processing: Estimated nucleated cell counts came from reference gene primer amplification. Sequenced by immunoSEQ multiplex PCR; TCRdb stores in-frame clones only, minus some. V and J calls and clone size are copied from that table; D and trimming were computed from the DNA. The table lists roughly 290,000 clones, 85% of them singletons. This CDR3 has 14 residues. CDR1 is KGHSH, CDR2 LQKENI, per germline. V lost 3 bases, J lost 3 bases, and 9 bases lay in between. The sequence was obtained from a woman aged 45-60 years with active or convalescent COVID-19. The rearrangement joins TRBV18 to TRBJ1-5, with D hard to call. The sequencing sample was made of peripheral blood. CDR3 amino acids: CASSPSGFNQPQHF. DNA for the CDR3: TGTGCCAGCTCACCGAGCGGCTTCAATCAGCCCCAGCATTTT. Filled out from reference TRBV18 and TRBJ1-5, the complete variable domain reads NAGVMQNPRHLVRRRGQEARLRCSPMKGHSHVYWYRQLPEEGLKFMVYLQKENIIDESGMPKERFSAEFPKEGPSILRIQQVVRGDSAAYFCASSPSGFNQPQHFGDGTRLSIL.